The sample holds a few counts of the clone carrying this T cell receptor beta chain. Method: immunoSEQ multiplex PCR; TCRdb's copy keeps in-frame clones and lacks some. Of about 870,000 clones in the sample, over 90% are singletons; the top ten hold less than 25%. The data were taken from a study of shared clonotypes between healthy human individuals. Naive-designated CD8 cells lacked CD45RO, were positively enriched for CCR7, and omitted terminally differentiated effector memory CD45RA+ cells. The germline gives CDR1 ENHRY, CDR2 SYGVKD. The CDR3 length is 15 residues. The germline V and J ends were trimmed by 7 bases and 5 bases, with 21 bases remaining between them.

This clonotype originated in a young man in good health. The source material was naive CD8+ T cells sorted from blood. V gene TRBV10-3 combines with J gene TRBJ2-7; D ambiguous. Here the CDR3 reads CAITSDLNRLDEQYF. DNA for the CDR3: TGTGCCATCACCTCAGATCTGAACCGATTGGACGAGCAGTACTTC.